One and the same sample provided the 20 T cell receptor beta chains below, sequenced in a study of T cell responses to AZD1222 COVID-19 vaccine. The method was immunoSEQ multiplex PCR; TCRdb's version includes in-frame clones alone and lacks a portion of them. The data hold around 30,000 clones, with 85% to 95% observed a single time. The specimen was peripheral blood, collected on day 0 of AZD1222 vaccination. These receptor sequences come from an adult in good health.

V gene TRBV27 combines with J gene TRBJ2-1; 10 bases map to TRBD2. The CDR3 covers 17 residues. Germline CDR1 is MNHEY and CDR2 is SMNVEV (reference sequence). Unmatched junction bases numbered 13, after V lost 6 bases and J lost 5 bases. The CDR3 region is CASRSGRATLLNNEQFF. The DNA for the CDR3 is TGTGCCAGCAGGAGCGGGAGGGCTACCCTCCTCAACAATGAGCAGTTCTTC.

This clone has just one count. The V call is TRBV6-9, the J call TRBJ1-2; D ambiguous. The CDR3 consists of 11 residues. Germline CDR1 reads MNHGY; CDR2 reads SVAAGI. The V end lost 10 bases, the J end lost 8 bases, and 14 bases lay between the germline ends. The CDR3 DNA follows: TGTGCCAATACACAGTTGCACGGCTACACCTTC. It encodes CANTQLHGYTF.

V usage is TRBV30 and J usage is TRBJ1-1, with D unclear. The V gene lost 0 bases and the J gene lost 1 base, with 6 bases spanning the gap. Germline V gene data show CDR1 as GTSNPN and CDR2 as SVGIG (reference sequence). The CDR3 is 13 amino acids. CDR3 sequence (DNA): TGTGCCTGGAGTGTGAGAGGGAACACTGAAGCTTTCTTT. Amino acid sequence: CAWSVRGNTEAFF.

The rearrangement links TRBV9 to TRBJ2-1, with D possibly matching TRBD1 (6 bases). Germline lookup yields CDR1 SGDLS and CDR2 YYNGEE. CDR3 length: 14 amino acids. V shed 0 bases and J shed 8 bases, with 12 bases lying between them. CDR3 sequence (DNA): TGTGCCAGCAGCGTAGGGCACAGGGTGGATGAGCAGTTCTTC. Translation: CASSVGHRVDEQFF.

The chain carries TRBV10-2 and TRBJ2-1; 8 bases are a match to TRBD2. Looked up from germline, CDR1 is WSHSY and CDR2 is SAAADI. CDR3 length equals 14 residues. V gave up 5 bases and J gave up 8 bases; unmatched junction bases: 8. CDR3 sequence reads: CASSYSGTRDEQFF. The CDR3 coding sequence is TGCGCCAGCAGTTATAGCGGGACTAGAGATGAGCAGTTCTTC.

Here the CDR3 DNA reads TGTGCCAGCAGCTTGGAGGCGATTGATGAGACCCAGTACTTC. Its protein is CASSLEAIDETQYF. This sequence joins TRBV5-4 and TRBJ2-5; no clear D gene. This CDR3 spans 14 amino acids. Germline values: CDR1 SGHNT, CDR2 YYREEE (reference sequence). The V end was cut by 0 bases, the J end by 5 bases, with 11 bases between.

The J gene is TRBJ1-4, the V gene TRBV9; D gene uncertain. Germline V gene data show CDR1 as SGDLS and CDR2 as YYNGEE. V lost 3 bases to trimming and J lost 8 bases, with 8 bases between them. The CDR3 runs 12 residues. CDR3 sequence: CASSGRGEKLFF. The DNA of the CDR3 is TGTGCCAGCAGCGGGAGAGGGGAAAAACTGTTTTTT. Together with reference TRBV9 and TRBJ1-4, the CDR3 gives the full variable domain: DSGVTQTPKHLITATGQRVTLRCSPRSGDLSVYWYQQSLDQGLQFLIQYYNGEERAKGNILERFSAQQFPDLHSELNLSSLELGDSALYFCASSGRGEKLFFGSGTQLSVL.

The genes are TRBV6-1 and TRBJ2-3, with 7 bases aligning to TRBD2. This CDR3 region has 12 residues. Germline V lookup: CDR1 MNHNS, CDR2 SASEGT. Germline trimming cut 6 bases from V and 14 bases from J; bases unmatched to any gene: 11. This CDR3 reads CASSPGAREAYF. CDR3 nucleotides: TGTGCCAGCAGCCCGGGAGCCCGGGAGGCGTATTTT.

This clone was counted a single time. The chain is built from TRBV4-2 and TRBJ1-5, with D possibly TRBD1 on 6 matching bases. The V end lost 5 bases, the J end lost 3 bases, and 11 bases lay between the germline ends. The CDR3 covers 14 residues. Looked up from germline, CDR1 is LGHNA and CDR2 is YNFKEQ. CDR3 region: CASSKGQANQPQHF. CDR3 sequence (DNA): TGTGCCAGCAGCAAGGGACAAGCCAATCAGCCCCAGCATTTT.

The chain employs TRBV7-2 and TRBJ1-4; 7 bases fit TRBD1. The CDR3 is 16 amino acids. Germline V gene data show CDR1 as SGHTA and CDR2 as FQGNSA. The V segment lost 1 base and the J segment 3 bases; nucleotides outside the gene matches: 5. For the CDR3, the DNA is TGTGCCAGCAGCTTAGGGAGACAGGGAGCTAATGAAAAACTGTTTTTT. Its translation is CASSLGRQGANEKLFF. The full variable domain, its missing parts supplied by reference TRBV7-2 and TRBJ1-4, is GAGVSQSPSNKVTEKGKDVELRCDPISGHTALYWYRQSLGQGLEFLIYFQGNSAPDKSGLPSDRFSAERTGGSVSTLTIQRTQQEDSAVYLCASSLGRQGANEKLFFGSGTQLSVL.

As DNA, the CDR3 is TGCGCCAGCAGCTTGATGGCAGGGCTCAATCAGCCCCAGCATTTT. Its protein is CASSLMAGLNQPQHF. This rearrangement joins TRBV5-1 to TRBJ1-5, with D possibly being TRBD1 (5 bases). V lost 1 base and J lost 3, with 11 bases in between. Germline CDR1 is SGHRS and CDR2 is YFSETQ. The length of the CDR3 is 15 residues. The full variable domain, rest sourced from reference TRBV5-1 and TRBJ1-5, is KAGVTQTPRYLIKTRGQQVTLSCSPISGHRSVSWYQQTPGQGLQFLFEYFSETQRNKGNFPGRFSGRQFSNSRSEMNVSTLELGDSALYLCASSLMAGLNQPQHFGDGTRLSIL.

The chain is built from TRBV19 and TRBJ1-6, with 8 bases lining up with TRBD1. The germline gives CDR1 LNHDA, CDR2 SQIVND (reference sequence). The CDR3 consists of 15 residues. The trim removed 9 bases at V and 2 bases at J, leaving 6 bases unmatched. Here the CDR3 reads CASGQGGTYNSPLHF. CDR3 coding DNA: TGTGCCAGCGGACAGGGTGGTACCTATAATTCACCCCTCCACTTT. The variable domain in full, with the rest retrieved from reference TRBV19 and TRBJ1-6, is DGGITQSPKYLFRKEGQNVTLSCEQNLNHDAMYWYRQDPGQGLRLIYYSQIVNDFQKGDIAEGYSVSREKKESFPLTVTSAQKNPTAFYLCASGQGGTYNSPLHFGNGTRLTVT.

This chain links TRBV18 with TRBJ2-2; D might be TRBD1 (5 bases). Trimming took 3 bases from V and 5 from J, leaving 13 bases between them. Looked up from germline, CDR1 is KGHSH and CDR2 is LQKENI. CDR3 length: 15 amino acids. For the CDR3, the DNA is TGTGCCAGCTCACCTGTCGGACAACGGACCGGGGAGCTGTTTTTT. This sequence encodes CASSPVGQRTGELFF.

This chain uses TRBV7-9 with TRBJ1-5; 7 bases fit TRBD1. Germline V gene lookup returns CDR1 SEHNR and CDR2 FQNEAQ (reference sequence). The V segment lost 5 bases and the J segment 4 bases; nucleotides outside the gene matches: 11. The CDR3 spans 16 residues. The CDR3 sequence is CASSPTRQGLNQPQHF. The CDR3 nucleotides read TGTGCCAGCAGCCCTACCAGACAGGGATTAAATCAGCCCCAGCATTTT.

The genes are TRBV18 and TRBJ2-7, with D possibly being TRBD2 (7 bases). V dropped 5 bases and J dropped 6 bases, with 17 bases sitting between them. The germline V gene encodes CDR1 KGHSH and CDR2 LQKENI. The CDR3 totals 14 residues. The CDR3 nucleotides read TGTGCCAGCTCAAATCAGGGGAGGGATCGCGAGCAGTACTTC. Translation: CASSNQGRDREQYF.

This sequence joins TRBV7-9 and TRBJ1-5, with D perhaps TRBD1 (6 bases). CDR3 length equals 15 residues. CDR1 and CDR2 from the germline V gene are SEHNR and FQNEAQ (reference sequence). V lost 0 bases to trimming and J lost 4 bases, with 10 bases between them. The CDR3 is CASSLAGQLNQPQHF. In nucleotides, the CDR3 is TGTGCCAGCAGCTTAGCCGGACAGCTTAATCAGCCCCAGCATTTT.

The V gene is TRBV18, the J gene TRBJ2-1; 12 positions match TRBD2. The CDR3 runs 16 residues. The germline V gene has CDR1 KGHSH and CDR2 LQKENI. V shed 1 base, J shed 7 bases, and the junction held 5 bases outside the gene matches. CDR3 DNA: TGTGCCAGCTCACCACAGCCTAGCGGGGGGGCTAATGAGCAGTTCTTC. It yields the protein CASSPQPSGGANEQFF.

The chain joins TRBV19 to TRBJ2-5; 9 bases line up with TRBD2. Germline loops: CDR1 LNHDA, CDR2 SQIVND (reference sequence). J was trimmed by 3 bases and V by 6 bases; bases with no gene match: 2. The CDR3 runs to 13 residues. The CDR3 region is CASRVAGEETQYF. The CDR3 DNA reads as TGTGCCAGTAGGGTAGCGGGGGAAGAGACCCAGTACTTC.

With respect to this clone: An end of the junction does not agree with germline; a read error may underlie this. The J gene is TRBJ2-3, the V gene TRBV2; 7 bases fit TRBD1. The CDR3 length is 16 residues. Germline values: CDR1 SNHLY, CDR2 FYNNEI. For the CDR3, the DNA is TGTGCCAGCAGGGAAGACAGGGCCTCTAGCACAGATACGCAGTATTTT. Protein product: CASREDRASSTDTQYF.

The chain is built from TRBV5-1 and TRBJ2-3; D uncertain. This CDR3 contains 12 residues. Germline CDR1 reads SGHRS; CDR2 reads YFSETQ. V was pared by 2 bases and J by 6 bases, with 7 bases between. This CDR3 is CASSFRADTQYF. The CDR3 nucleotides read TGCGCCAGCAGCTTTAGGGCTGATACGCAGTATTTT.